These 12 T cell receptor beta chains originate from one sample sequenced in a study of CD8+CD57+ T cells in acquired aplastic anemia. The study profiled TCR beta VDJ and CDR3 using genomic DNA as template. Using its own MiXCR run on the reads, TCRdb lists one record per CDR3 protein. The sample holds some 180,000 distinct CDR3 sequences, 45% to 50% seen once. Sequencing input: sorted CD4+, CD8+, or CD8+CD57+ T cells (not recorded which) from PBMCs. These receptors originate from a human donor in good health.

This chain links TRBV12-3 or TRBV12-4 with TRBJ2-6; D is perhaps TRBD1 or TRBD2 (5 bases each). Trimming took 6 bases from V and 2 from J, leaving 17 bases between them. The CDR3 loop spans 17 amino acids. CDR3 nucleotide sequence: TGTGCCAGCAGCTTGGTGGCAGGGAGCCCTGGGGCCAACGTCCTGACTTTC. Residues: CASSLVAGSPGANVLTF.

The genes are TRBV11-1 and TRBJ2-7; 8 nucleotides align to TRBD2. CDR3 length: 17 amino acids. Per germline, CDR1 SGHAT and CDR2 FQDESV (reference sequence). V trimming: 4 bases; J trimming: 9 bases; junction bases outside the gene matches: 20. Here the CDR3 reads CASSSLGSGGPNWGQYF. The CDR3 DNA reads TGTGCCAGCAGCTCCTTGGGGAGCGGGGGTCCCAACTGGGGGCAGTACTTC. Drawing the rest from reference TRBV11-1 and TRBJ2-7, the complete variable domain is EAEVAQSPRYKITEKSQAVAFWCDPISGHATLYWYRQILGQGPELLVQFQDESVVDDSQLPKDRFSAERLKGVDSTLKIQPAELGDSAMYLCASSSLGSGGPNWGQYFGPGTRLTVT.

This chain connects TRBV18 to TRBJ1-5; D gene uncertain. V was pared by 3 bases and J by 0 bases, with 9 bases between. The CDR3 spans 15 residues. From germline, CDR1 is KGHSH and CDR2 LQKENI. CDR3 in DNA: TGTGCCAGCTCACCCCAGGCAGATAGCAATCAGCCCCAGCATTTT. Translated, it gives CASSPQADSNQPQHF.

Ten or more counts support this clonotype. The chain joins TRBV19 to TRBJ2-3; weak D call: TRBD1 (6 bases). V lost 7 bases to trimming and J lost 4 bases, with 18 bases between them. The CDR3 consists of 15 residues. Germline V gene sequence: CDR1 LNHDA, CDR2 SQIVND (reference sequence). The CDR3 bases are TGTGCCAGTACCCCATTTGTGGGGGCGGCAGATACGCAGTATTTT. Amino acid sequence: CASTPFVGAADTQYF.

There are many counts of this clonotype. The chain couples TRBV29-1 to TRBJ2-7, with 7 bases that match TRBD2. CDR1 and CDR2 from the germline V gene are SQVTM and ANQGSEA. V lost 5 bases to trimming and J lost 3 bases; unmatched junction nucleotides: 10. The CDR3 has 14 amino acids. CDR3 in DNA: TGCAGCGTTTGCGTGGGCGGGAGTTGCTACGAGCAGTACTTC. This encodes CSVCVGGSCYEQYF.

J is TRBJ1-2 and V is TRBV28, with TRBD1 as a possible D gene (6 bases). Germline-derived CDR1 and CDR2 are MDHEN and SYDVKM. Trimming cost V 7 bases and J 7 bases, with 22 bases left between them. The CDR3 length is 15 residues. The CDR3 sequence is CASKGSRGRYRGYTF. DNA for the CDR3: TGTGCCAGCAAAGGGAGTAGGGGGAGATATCGTGGCTACACCTTC.

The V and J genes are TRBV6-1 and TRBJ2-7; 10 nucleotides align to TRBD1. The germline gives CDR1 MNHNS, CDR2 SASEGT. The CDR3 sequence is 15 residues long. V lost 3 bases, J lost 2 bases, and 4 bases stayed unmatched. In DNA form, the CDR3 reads TGTGCCAGCAGTGACCGGGACAGGGGTGCCTACGAGCAGTACTTC. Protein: CASSDRDRGAYEQYF.

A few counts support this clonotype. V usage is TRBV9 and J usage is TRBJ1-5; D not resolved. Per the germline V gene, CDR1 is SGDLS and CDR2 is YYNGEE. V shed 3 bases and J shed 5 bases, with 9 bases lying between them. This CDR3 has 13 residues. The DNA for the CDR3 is TGTGCCAGCAGCGACGACACCTATCAGCCCCAGCATTTT. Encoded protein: CASSDDTYQPQHF.

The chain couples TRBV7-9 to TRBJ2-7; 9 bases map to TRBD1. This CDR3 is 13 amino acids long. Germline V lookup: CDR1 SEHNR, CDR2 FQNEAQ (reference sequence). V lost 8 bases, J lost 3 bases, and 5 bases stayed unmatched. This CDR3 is CASGRGQGYEQYF. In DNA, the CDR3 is TGTGCCAGCGGGAGGGGACAGGGCTACGAGCAGTACTTC. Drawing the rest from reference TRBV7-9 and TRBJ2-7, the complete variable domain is DTGVSQNPRHKITKRGQNVTFRCDPISEHNRLYWYRQTLGQGPEFLTYFQNEAQLEKSRLLSDRFSAERPKGSFSTLEIQRTEQGDSAMYLCASGRGQGYEQYFGPGTRLTVT.

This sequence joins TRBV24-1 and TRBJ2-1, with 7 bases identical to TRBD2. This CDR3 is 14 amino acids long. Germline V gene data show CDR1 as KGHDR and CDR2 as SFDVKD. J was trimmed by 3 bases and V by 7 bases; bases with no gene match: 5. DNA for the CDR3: TGTGCCACCAGCGCGGGACTACTCTACAATGAGCAGTTCTTC. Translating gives CATSAGLLYNEQFF.

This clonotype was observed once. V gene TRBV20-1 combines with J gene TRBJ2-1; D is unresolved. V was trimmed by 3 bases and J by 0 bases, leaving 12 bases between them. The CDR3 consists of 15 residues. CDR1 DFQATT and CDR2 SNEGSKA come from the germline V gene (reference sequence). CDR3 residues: CSASGQTFSYNEQFF. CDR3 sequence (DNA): TGCAGTGCTAGTGGTCAAACCTTCTCCTACAATGAGCAGTTCTTC.

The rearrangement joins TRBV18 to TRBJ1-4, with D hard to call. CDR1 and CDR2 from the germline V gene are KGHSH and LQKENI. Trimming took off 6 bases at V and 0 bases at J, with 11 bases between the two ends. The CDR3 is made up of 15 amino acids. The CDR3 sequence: CASSGQPSTNEKLFF. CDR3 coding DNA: TGTGCCAGCTCTGGGCAGCCATCAACTAATGAAAAACTGTTTTTT.